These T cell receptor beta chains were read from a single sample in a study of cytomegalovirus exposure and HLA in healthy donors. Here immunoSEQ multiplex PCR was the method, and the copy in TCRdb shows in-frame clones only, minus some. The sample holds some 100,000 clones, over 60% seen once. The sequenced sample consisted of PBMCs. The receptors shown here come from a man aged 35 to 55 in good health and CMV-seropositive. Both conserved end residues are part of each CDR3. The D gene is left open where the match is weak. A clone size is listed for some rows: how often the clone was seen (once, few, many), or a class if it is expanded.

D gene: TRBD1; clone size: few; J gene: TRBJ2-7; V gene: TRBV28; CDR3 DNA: TGTGCCAGCAGTTCCGCCGGGACAGGGTACCCCGAGCAGTACTTC; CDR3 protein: CASSSAGTGYPEQYF
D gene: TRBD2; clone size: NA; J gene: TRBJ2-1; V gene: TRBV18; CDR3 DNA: TGTGCCAGCTCACCACTAGCGGGGGGGTCCTACAATGAGCAGTTCTTC; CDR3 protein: CASSPLAGGSYNEQFF
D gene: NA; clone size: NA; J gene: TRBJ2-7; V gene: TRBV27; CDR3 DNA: TGTGCCAGCAGTCCAGGGCCCTGGTACGAGCAGTACTTC; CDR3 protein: CASSPGPWYEQYF
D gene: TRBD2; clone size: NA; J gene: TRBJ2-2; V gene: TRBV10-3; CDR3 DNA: TGTGCCATCAGGAGTAGCGGGGCCTGGGGGAACACCGGGGAGCTGTTTTTT; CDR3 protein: CAIRSSGAWGNTGELFF
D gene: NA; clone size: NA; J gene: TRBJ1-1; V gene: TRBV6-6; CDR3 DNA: TGTGCCAGCAGTCCAGGGGACGGGAGGAGGACTGAAGCTTTCTTT; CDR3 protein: CASSPGDGRRTEAFF
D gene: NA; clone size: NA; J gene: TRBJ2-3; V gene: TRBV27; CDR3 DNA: TGTGCCAGCAGTTTGGGCCGAGATACGCAGTATTTT; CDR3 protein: CASSLGRDTQYF
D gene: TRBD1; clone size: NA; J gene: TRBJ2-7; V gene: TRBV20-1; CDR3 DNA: TGCAGTACCAAAAGACAGGGCTCGCGGTACTTC; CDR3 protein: CSTKRQGSRYF
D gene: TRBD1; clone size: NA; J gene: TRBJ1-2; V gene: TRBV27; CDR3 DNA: TGTGCCAGCAGACGAGACAGGGGTTATGGCTACACCTTC; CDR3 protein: CASRRDRGYGYTF
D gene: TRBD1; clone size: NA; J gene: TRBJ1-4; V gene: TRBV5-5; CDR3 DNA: TGTGCCAGCAGCTTGGGAGAAGAGACAGGGCCCCATGAAAAACTGTTTTTT; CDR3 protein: CASSLGEETGPHEKLFF
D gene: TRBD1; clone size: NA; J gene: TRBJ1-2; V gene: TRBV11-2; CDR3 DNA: TGTGCCAGCAGAGCACAGGGGGCCGGGCACTATGGCTACACCTTC; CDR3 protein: CASRAQGAGHYGYTF
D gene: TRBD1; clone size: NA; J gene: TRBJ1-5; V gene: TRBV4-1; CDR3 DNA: TGCGCCAGCAGCAACGGACAGGGGGCATATCAGCCCCAGCATTTT; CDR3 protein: CASSNGQGAYQPQHF
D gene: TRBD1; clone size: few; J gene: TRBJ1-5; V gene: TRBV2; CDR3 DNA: TGTGCCAGCAGGGCCGGACAGGGAAGCAATCAGCCCCAGCATTTT; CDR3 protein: CASRAGQGSNQPQHF
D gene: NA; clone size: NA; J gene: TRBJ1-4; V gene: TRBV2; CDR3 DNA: TGTGCCAGCAGGAGGGACTTCTCTAATGAAAAACTGTTTTTT; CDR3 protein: CASRRDFSNEKLFF
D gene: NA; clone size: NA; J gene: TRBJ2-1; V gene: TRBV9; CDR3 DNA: TGTGCCAGCAGCGTAGCAGGCAGGGACAATGAGCAGTTCTTC; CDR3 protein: CASSVAGRDNEQFF
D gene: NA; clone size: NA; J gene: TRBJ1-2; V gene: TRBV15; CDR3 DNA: TGTGCCACCAGCAGAGATAGAGGCGCGGGCTACACCTTC; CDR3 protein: CATSRDRGAGYTF
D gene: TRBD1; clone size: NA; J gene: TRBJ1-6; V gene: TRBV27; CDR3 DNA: TGTGCCAGCAGTTTAAGGGGCCTTGGGACAGCGGAAATCTCCTATAATTCACCCCTCCACTTT; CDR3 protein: CASSLRGLGTAEISYNSPLHF
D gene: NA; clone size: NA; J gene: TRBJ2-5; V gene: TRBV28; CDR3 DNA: TGTGCCAGCAGTACCACAGGGACGGGGGAGACCCAGTACTTC; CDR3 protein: CASSTTGTGETQYF
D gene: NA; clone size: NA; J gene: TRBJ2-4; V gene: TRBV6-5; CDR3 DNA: TGTGCCAGCAGTTCCCAGACCGGGACACCCATTCAGTACTTC; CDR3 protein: CASSSQTGTPIQYF
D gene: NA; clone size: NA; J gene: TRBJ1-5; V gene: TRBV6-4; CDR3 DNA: TGTGCCAGCAGTGACTCAGGGGAAAGCAATCAGCCCCAGCATTTT; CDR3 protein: CASSDSGESNQPQHF
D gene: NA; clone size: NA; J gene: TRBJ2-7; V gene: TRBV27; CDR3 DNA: TGTGCCAGCAGTCACCGCGGAGGGCAATACGAGCAGTACTTC; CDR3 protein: CASSHRGGQYEQYF
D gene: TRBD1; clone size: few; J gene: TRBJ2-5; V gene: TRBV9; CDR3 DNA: TGTGCCAGCACCGCAACAGGGGGCCCAGAGACCCAGTACTTC; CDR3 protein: CASTATGGPETQYF
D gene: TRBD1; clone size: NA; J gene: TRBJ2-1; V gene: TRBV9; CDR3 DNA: TGTGCCAGCAGCGTAGCGAGGGGGCAGCTGGGCAATGAGCAGTTCTTC; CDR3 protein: CASSVARGQLGNEQFF
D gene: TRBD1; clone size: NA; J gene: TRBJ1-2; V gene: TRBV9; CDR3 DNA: TGTGCCAGCAGCGCGGGGACAGGGGTTGCGCGCGGCTATGGCTACACCTTC; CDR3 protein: CASSAGTGVARGYGYTF
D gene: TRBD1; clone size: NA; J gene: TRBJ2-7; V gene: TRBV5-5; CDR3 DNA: TGTGCCAGCAGGCTAGGACAGGGTCCCTACGAGCAGTACTTC; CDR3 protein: CASRLGQGPYEQYF
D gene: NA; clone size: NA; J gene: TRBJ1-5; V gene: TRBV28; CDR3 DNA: TGTGCCAGCAGTTCGCGAGGTCAGCCCCAGCATTTT; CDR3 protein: CASSSRGQPQHF
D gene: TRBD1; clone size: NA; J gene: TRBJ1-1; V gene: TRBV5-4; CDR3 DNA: TGTGCCAGCAGCGGTAATAGACAGGGGGTGCGGACTGAAGCTTTCTTT; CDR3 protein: CASSGNRQGVRTEAFF
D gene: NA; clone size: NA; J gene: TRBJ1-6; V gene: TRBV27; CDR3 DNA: TGTGCCAGCAGTTCGCGAGGGCGAGCGTCACCCCTCCACTTT; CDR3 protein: CASSSRGRASPLHF
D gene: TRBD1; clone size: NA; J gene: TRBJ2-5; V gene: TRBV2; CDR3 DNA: TGTGCCAGCAGTAGGGGACAGGGGGAGACCCAGTACTTC; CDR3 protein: CASSRGQGETQYF
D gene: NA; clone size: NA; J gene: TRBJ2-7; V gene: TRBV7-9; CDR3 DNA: TGTGCCAGCAGCTTAGGGTCGACAGGATCCCTCGAGGGGTACTACGAGCAGTACTTC; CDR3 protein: CASSLGSTGSLEGYYEQYF
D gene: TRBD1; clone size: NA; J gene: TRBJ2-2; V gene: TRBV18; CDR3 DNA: TGTGCCAGCTCACTCAACCAGGGGGACACCGGGGAGCTGTTTTTT; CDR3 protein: CASSLNQGDTGELFF
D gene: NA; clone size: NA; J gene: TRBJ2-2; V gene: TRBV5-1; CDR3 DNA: TGCGCCAGCTCCTGGGGGGAGAACACCGGGGAGCTGTTTTTT; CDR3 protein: CASSWGENTGELFF
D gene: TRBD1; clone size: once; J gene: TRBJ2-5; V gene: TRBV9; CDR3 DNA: TGTGCCAGTACCAGACAGGGAGAGACCCAGTACTTC; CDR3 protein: CASTRQGETQYF
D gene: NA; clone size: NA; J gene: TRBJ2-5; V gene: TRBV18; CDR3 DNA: TGTGCCAGCTCTTCACAAGAGACCCAGTACTTC; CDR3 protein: CASSSQETQYF
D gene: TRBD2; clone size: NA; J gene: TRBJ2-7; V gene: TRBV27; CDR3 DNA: TGTGCCAGCAGGAGGACTAGCGGACCCTACGAGCAGTACTTC; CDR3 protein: CASRRTSGPYEQYF
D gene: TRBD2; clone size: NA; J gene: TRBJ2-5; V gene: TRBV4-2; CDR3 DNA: TGTGCCAGCAGCCAAAATCCCCTAGCGGGGGGCCCCCAAGAGACCCAGTACTTC; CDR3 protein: CASSQNPLAGGPQETQYF
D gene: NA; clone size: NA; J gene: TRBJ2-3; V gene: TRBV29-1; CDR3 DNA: TGCAGCGGGAGGGGTTTCGCAGATACGCAGTATTTT; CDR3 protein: CSGRGFADTQYF
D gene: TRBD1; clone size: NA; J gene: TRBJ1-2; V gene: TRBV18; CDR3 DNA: TGTGCCAGCTCACCCGACAGGGGGAACAACTATGGCTACACCTTC; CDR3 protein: CASSPDRGNNYGYTF
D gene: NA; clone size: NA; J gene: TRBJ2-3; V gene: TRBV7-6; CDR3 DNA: TGTGCCAGCAGCTTGCTTCAGGGCCGCACAGATACGCAGTATTTT; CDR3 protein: CASSLLQGRTDTQYF
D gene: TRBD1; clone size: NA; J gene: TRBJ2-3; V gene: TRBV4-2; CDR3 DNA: TGTGCCAGCAGCCAGGACGGGACAGGGGCGTTGGCAGATACGCAGTATTTT; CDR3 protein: CASSQDGTGALADTQYF
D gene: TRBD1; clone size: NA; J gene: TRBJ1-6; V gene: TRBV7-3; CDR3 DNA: TGTGCCAGCAGCTTCTCAGGGGGCGCGGGTTCACCCCTCCACTTT; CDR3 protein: CASSFSGGAGSPLHF
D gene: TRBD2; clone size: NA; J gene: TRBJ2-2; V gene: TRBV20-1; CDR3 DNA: TGCAGTGCAGAAGCGGGGGGCGGGCTGTTTTTT; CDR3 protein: CSAEAGGGLFF
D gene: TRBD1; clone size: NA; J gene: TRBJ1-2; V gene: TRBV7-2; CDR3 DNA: TGTGCCAGCAGCTTAGGACAGGGGAGCTATGGCTACACCTTC; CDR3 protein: CASSLGQGSYGYTF
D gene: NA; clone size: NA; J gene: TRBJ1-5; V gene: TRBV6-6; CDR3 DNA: TGTGCCAGCAGTTCGAACCAGGGGATGAATCAGCCCCAGCATTTT; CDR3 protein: CASSSNQGMNQPQHF
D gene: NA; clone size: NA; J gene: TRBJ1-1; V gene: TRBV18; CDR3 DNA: TGTGCCAGCTCACCACCGTGGCAGGGGAAGAACACTGAAGCTTTCTTT; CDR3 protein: CASSPPWQGKNTEAFF
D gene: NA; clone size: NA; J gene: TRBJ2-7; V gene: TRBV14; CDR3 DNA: TGTGCCAGCAGCCAAGACTGGTCAGGTCTACCCTACGAGCAGTACTTC; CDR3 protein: CASSQDWSGLPYEQYF
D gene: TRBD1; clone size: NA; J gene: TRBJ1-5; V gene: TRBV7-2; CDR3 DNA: TGTGCCAGCAGCTTAGTGGGGTTAGGGGGCGCTGGCAATCAGCCCCAGCATTTT; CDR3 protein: CASSLVGLGGAGNQPQHF
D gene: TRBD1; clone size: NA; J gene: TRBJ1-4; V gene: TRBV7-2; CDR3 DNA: TGTGCCAGCAGCCCCCCGGGACAGGGGTACGAAAAACTGTTTTTT; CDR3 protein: CASSPPGQGYEKLFF
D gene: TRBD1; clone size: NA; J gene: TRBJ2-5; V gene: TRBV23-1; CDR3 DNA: TGCGCCAGCAGTCAATGTAACAGGGGGCCGGTAGAGACCCAGTACTTC; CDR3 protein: CASSQCNRGPVETQYF
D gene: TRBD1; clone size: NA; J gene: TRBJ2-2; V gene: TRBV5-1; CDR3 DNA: TGCGCCAGCAGCTGGACAGGGAACACCGGGGAGCTGTTTTTT; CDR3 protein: CASSWTGNTGELFF
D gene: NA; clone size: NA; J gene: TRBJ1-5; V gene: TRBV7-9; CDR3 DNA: TGTGCCAGCAGCCTCCAGGGGTCCAATCAGCCCCAGCATTTT; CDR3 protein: CASSLQGSNQPQHF
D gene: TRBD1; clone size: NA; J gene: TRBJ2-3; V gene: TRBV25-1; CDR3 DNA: TGTGCCAGCAGTTACGGAGGACAGGATGGCACAGATACGCAGTATTTT; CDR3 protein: CASSYGGQDGTDTQYF
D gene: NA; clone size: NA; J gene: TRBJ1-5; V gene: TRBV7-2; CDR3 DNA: TGTGCTAGCAGCTTGACCCGGGCCGGGAGCGGCAATCAGCCCCAGCATTTT; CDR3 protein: CASSLTRAGSGNQPQHF
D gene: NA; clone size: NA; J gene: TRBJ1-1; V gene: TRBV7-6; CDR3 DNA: TGTGCCAGCAGCCTTCCCGGCACTGAAGCTTTCTTT; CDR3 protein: CASSLPGTEAFF
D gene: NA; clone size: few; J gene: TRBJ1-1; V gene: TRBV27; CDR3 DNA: TGTGCCAGCAGTTTATCGTACGGGGGTAGGACTGAAGCTTTCTTT; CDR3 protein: CASSLSYGGRTEAFF
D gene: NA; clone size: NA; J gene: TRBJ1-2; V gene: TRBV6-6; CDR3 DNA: TGTGCCAGCATCCGAGACAGCCTCTATGGCTACACCTTC; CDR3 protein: CASIRDSLYGYTF
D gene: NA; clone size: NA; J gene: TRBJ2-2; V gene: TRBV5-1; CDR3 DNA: TGCGCCAGCAGCTTGGAGCCCCGCACCGGGGAGCTGTTTTTT; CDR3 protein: CASSLEPRTGELFF
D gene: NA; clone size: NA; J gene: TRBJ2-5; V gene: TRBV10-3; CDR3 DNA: TGTGCCATCAGTGAGTCGGGGCCCGGGGAGACCCAGTACTTC; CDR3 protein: CAISESGPGETQYF